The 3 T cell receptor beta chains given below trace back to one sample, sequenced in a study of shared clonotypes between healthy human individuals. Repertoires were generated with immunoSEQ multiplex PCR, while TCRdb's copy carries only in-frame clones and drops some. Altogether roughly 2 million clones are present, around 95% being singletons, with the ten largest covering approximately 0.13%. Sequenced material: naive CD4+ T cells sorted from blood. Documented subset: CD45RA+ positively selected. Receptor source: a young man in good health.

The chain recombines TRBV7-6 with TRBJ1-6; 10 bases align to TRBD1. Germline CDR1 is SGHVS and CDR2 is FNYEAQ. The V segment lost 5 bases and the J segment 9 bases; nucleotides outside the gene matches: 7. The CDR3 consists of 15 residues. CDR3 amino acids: CASSPRTGGSSPLHF. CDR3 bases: TGTGCCAGCAGCCCCCGGACAGGGGGTAGTTCACCCCTCCACTTT.

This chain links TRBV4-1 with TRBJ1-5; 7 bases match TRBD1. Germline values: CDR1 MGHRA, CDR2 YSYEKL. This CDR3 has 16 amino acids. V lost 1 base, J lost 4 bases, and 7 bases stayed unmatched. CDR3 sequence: CASSQVGKGANQPQHF. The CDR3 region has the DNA TGCGCCAGCAGCCAAGTCGGGAAGGGGGCGAATCAGCCCCAGCATTTT.

This CDR3 reads CASSVGRVGQETQYF. The CDR3 DNA is TGTGCCAGCAGCGTAGGGCGGGTCGGACAAGAGACCCAGTACTTC. The V gene is TRBV9, the J gene TRBJ2-5; possible D gene TRBD2, 5 bases. The CDR3 is made up of 15 amino acids. V lost 0 bases, J lost 2 bases, and 11 bases lay in between. Germline CDR1 SGDLS, CDR2 YYNGEE.